What follows describes a single T cell receptor (beta chain). Its cognate antigen is unknown. The time point: patch test 1, 2 weeks after DPC sensitization. Documented treatment: therapeutic diphenylcyclopropenone sensitization with weekly scalp DPC. Sample donors consisted of patients with alopecia, aged 18 to 70 years, who were suitable for DPC. This sample is part of a study of human T cells and chemical hapten exposure. As for the study in general: Patients received weekly diphenylcyclopropenone doses to the scalp throughout the approximately 24-week study. Broader study findings: Against controls, expanded TCRs gave rise to significantly more large CDR3 similarity clusters.

Looked up from germline, CDR1 is MNHNS and CDR2 is SASEGT. Trimming took off 5 bases at V and 7 bases at J, with 19 bases between the two ends. CDR3 length: 15 residues. Via MiXCR, TCRdb re-called the RACE reads, giving one row per CDR3 protein. The table lists about 83,000 distinct CDR3 sequences, approximately 8% of them singletons. The V call is TRBV6-1, the J call TRBJ2-3, with TRBD2 as a possible D gene (7 bases). The specimen was whole blood, collected in connection with sensitization to the hapten diphenylcyclopropenone (DPC). The clonotype originates from a woman aged 25-40 years with alopecia areata. Some clones in this sample may be carry-over from other donors' samples. CDR3 amino acids: CASSSQLGGGNTQYF. Written as DNA, the CDR3 is TGTGCCAGCAGTTCCCAGCTAGGGGGGGGGAATACGCAGTATTTT.